Included here is one T cell receptor (beta chain) sequence, with context. Its antigen is still unknown. These data belong to a study of glioma-infiltrating T cells after dendritic cell vaccination. Across the whole study: Dendritic cells derived from monocytes and pulsed with autologous tumor lysate formed the vaccine.

Study-wide results and limits: Complete blood and tumor specimen sets were limited to few patients.

This CDR3 region has 15 residues. The V gene end was trimmed by 9 bases and the J gene end by 10 bases; junction bases not matched to a gene: 12. Germline V gives CDR1 SGHRS, CDR2 YFSETQ. Produced via immunoSEQ multiplex PCR; TCRdb's table is partial and in-frame only. The sample includes 100,000 or so clones, just over 85% of them seen just once. Only patients with spare fresh-frozen tumor and over two years of follow-up were included. The chain combines TRBV5-1 with TRBJ2-1; 14 bases map to TRBD2. Sequencing used blood, obtained before dendritic cell vaccination. The TCR sequence derives from a human donor with glioblastoma. The CDR3 reads CATTPGLAGVGEQFF. CDR3 nucleotide sequence: TGCGCCACCACACCGGGACTAGCGGGAGTAGGAGAGCAGTTCTTC.